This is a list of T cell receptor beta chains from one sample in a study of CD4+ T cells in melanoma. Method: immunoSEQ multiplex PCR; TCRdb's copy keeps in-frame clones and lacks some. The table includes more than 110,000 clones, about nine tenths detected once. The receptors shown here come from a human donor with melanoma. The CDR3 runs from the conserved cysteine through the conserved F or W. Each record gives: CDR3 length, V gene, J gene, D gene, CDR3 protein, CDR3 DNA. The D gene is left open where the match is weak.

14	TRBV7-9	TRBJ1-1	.	CASSLDWENTEAFF	TGTGCCAGCAGCTTAGACTGGGAGAACACTGAAGCTTTCTTT
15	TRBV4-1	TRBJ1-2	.	CASSQAHEAIYGYTF	TGCGCCAGCAGCCAAGCCCACGAAGCCATATATGGCTACACCTTC
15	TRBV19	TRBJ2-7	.	CASREGANPFLEQYF	TGTGCCAGTAGGGAGGGGGCAAACCCCTTCTTGGAGCAGTACTTC
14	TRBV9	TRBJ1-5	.	CASSVGSLNQPQHF	TGTGCCAGCAGCGTAGGCAGCCTAAATCAGCCCCAGCATTTT
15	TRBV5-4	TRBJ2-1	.	CASSLVGRAYNEQFF	TGTGCCAGCAGCCTGGTGGGACGCGCCTACAATGAGCAGTTCTTC
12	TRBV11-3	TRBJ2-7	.	CASSYEADEQYF	TGTGCCAGCAGCTATGAGGCGGACGAGCAGTACTTC
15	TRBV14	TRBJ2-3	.	CASSQRLGSTDTQYF	TGTGCCAGCAGCCAACGGCTAGGGAGCACAGATACGCAGTATTTT
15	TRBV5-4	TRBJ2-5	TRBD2	CASSLGGGAQETQYF	TGTGCCAGCAGCTTGGGCGGGGGGGCCCAAGAGACCCAGTACTTC
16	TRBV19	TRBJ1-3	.	CASSIDQHPAVDTIYF	TGTGCCAGTAGTATAGATCAACACCCCGCGGTGGACACCATATATTTT
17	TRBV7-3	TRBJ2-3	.	CASSLRAPGAGTDTQYF	TGTGCCAGCAGCTTACGGGCCCCAGGGGCCGGCACAGATACGCAGTATTTT
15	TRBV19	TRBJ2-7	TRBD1	CASSASGTGLNEQYF	TGTGCCAGTAGTGCCTCCGGGACAGGGCTTAACGAGCAGTACTTC
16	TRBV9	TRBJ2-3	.	CASSVADARAQNTQYF	TGTGCCAGCAGCGTAGCGGACGCACGGGCACAAAATACGCAGTATTTT